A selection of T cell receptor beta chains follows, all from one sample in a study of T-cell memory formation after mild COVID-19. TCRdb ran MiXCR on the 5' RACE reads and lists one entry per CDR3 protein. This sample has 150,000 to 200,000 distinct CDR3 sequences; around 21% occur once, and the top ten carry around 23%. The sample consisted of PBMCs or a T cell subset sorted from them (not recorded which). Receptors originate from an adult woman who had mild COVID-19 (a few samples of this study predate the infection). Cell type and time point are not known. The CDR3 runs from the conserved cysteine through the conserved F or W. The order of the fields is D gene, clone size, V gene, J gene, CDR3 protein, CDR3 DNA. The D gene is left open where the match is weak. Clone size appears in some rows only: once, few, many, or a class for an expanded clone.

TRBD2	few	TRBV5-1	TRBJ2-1	CASSLVPPGLAVNEQFF	TGCGCCAGCAGCTTGGTACCCCCCGGACTAGCGGTCAATGAGCAGTTCTTC
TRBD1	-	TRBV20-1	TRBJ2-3	CSARMRRQGARRSLADTQYF	TGCAGTGCTAGAATGCGGAGACAGGGGGCGAGAAGAAGTCTTGCAGATACGCAGTATTTT
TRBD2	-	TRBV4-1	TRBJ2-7	CASSPLTSGIYEQYF	TGCGCCAGCAGCCCTCTGACTAGCGGGATCTACGAGCAGTACTTC
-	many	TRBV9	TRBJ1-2	CASSPHGASWGYTF	TGTGCCAGCAGCCCCCACGGGGCCAGCTGGGGCTACACCTTC
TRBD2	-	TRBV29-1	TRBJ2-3	CSVATGLPTDTQYF	TGCAGCGTGGCGACGGGACTACCCACAGATACGCAGTATTTT
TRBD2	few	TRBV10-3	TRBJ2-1	CAISESMVTGGSSYNEQFF	TGTGCCATCAGTGAGTCTATGGTTACGGGAGGGAGCTCCTACAATGAGCAGTTCTTC
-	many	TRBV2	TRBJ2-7	CASSEASGPYEQYF	TGTGCCAGCAGTGAAGCGTCGGGGCCCTACGAGCAGTACTTC
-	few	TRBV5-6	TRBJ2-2	CASSLARMNTGELFF	TGTGCCAGCTCCTTGGCCAGGATGAACACCGGGGAGCTGTTTTTT
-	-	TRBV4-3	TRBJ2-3	CASSRGVFEGTDTQYF	TGCGCCAGCAGCCGAGGGGTGTTTGAGGGTACAGATACGCAGTATTTT
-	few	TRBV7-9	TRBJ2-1	CASSLTADLNEQFF	TGTGCCAGCAGCTTAACAGCAGACCTCAATGAGCAGTTCTTC
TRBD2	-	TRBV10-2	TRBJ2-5	CATLERGPETQYF	TGCGCCACCCTGGAGCGGGGGCCAGAGACCCAGTACTTC
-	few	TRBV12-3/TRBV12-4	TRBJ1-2	CASSLGDPRRGYTF	TGTGCCAGCAGTTTAGGGGACCCCCGGAGAGGCTACACCTTC
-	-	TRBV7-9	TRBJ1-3	CASSTPKSQGSGNTIYF	TGTGCCAGCAGCACCCCGAAATCACAGGGCTCTGGAAACACCATATATTTT
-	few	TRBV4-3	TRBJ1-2	CASSQDRYSVGYTF	TGCGCCAGCAGCCAAGATAGGTACTCGGTTGGCTACACCTTC
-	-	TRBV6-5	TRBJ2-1	CASSSGPEQFF	TGTGCCAGCAGTTCCGGGCCGGAGCAGTTCTTC
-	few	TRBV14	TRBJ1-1	CASSQEAGASNTEAFF	TGTGCCAGCAGCCAAGAGGCAGGCGCTTCGAACACTGAAGCTTTCTTT
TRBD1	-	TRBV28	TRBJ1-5	CATTGTGGPLDNQPQHF	TGTGCCACCACCGGGACAGGGGGCCCTTTGGACAATCAGCCCCAGCATTTT
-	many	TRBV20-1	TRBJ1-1	CSARERGITEAFF	TGCAGTGCTAGAGAGAGGGGTATCACTGAAGCTTTCTTT
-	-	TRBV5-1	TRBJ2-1	CASSFEPGLNNEQFF	TGCGCCAGCAGCTTCGAGCCCGGACTCAACAATGAGCAGTTCTTC
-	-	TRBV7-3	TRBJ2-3	CASSPAAGASADTQYF	TGTGCCAGCAGCCCCGCCGCGGGGGCTTCGGCAGATACGCAGTATTTT
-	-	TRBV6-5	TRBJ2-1	CASSYLGSYNEQFF	TGTGCCAGCAGTTATCTCGGATCTTACAATGAGCAGTTCTTC
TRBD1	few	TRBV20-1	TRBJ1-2	CFTPGQGVEDYGYTF	TGCTTTACGCCGGGACAGGGGGTTGAAGACTATGGCTACACCTTC
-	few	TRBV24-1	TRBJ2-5	CATSEGPTQETQYF	TGTGCCACCAGTGAGGGACCGACCCAAGAGACCCAGTACTTC
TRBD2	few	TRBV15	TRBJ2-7	CATSRGGSGSRDEQYF	TGTGCCACCAGCAGAGGTGGTAGCGGGAGTCGGGACGAGCAGTACTTC
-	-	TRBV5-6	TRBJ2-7	CASSLERAYEQYF	TGTGCCAGCAGCTTGGAACGGGCATACGAGCAGTACTTC
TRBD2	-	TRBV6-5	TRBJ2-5	CASSTVPSGTGKTQYF	TGTGCCAGCAGCACCGTCCCTAGCGGGACTGGGAAGACCCAGTACTTC
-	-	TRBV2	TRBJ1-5	CASRGSSNQPQHF	TGTGCCAGCCGGGGATCCAGCAATCAGCCCCAGCATTTT
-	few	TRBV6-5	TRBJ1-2	CASSFSALGARYGYTF	TGTGCCAGCAGCTTTTCCGCCTTGGGGGCGCGGTATGGCTACACCTTC
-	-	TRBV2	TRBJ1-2	CASKWDGYTF	TGTGCCAGTAAATGGGATGGCTACACCTTC
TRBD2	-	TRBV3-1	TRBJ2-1	CASSPLAGILGSYNEQFF	TGTGCCAGCAGCCCACTAGCGGGGATACTGGGATCCTACAATGAGCAGTTCTTC
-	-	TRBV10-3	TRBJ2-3	CAISGGGTDTQYF	TGTGCCATCAGCGGGGGCGGGACGGATACGCAGTATTTT
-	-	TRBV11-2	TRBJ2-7	CASSLVRGYEQYF	TGTGCCAGCAGCTTAGTGAGGGGCTACGAGCAGTACTTC
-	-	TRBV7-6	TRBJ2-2	CASSLPTGESTGELFF	TGTGCCAGCAGCTTACCGACCGGGGAAAGTACCGGGGAGCTGTTTTTT
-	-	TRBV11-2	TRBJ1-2	CASSSGGGAYGYTF	TGTGCCAGCAGCTCCGGTGGGGGCGCCTATGGCTACACCTTC
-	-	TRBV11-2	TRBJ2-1	CASSLVSPRAVYNEQFF	TGTGCCAGCAGCTTAGTATCTCCCAGGGCGGTATACAATGAGCAGTTCTTC
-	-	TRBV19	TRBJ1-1	CASSMTAVNTEAFF	TGTGCCAGTAGTATGACCGCGGTGAACACTGAAGCTTTCTTT
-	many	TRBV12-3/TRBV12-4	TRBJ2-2	CASTYGSGELFF	TGTGCCAGCACATATGGGTCCGGGGAGCTGTTTTTT
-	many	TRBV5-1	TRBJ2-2	CASSPRWEAANTGELFF	TGCGCCAGCAGCCCGCGTTGGGAGGCGGCGAACACCGGGGAGCTGTTTTTT
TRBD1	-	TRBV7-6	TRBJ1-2	CASSLRRGLEGYTF	TGTGCCAGCAGCTTAAGGAGGGGGCTAGAGGGCTACACCTTC
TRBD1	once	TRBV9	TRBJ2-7	CASSARTGSNEQYF	TGTGCCAGCAGCGCCCGGACAGGGAGCAACGAGCAGTACTTC
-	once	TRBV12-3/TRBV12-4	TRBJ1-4	CASSSWTEPNEKLFF	TGTGCCAGCAGTTCGTGGACGGAACCGAATGAAAAACTGTTTTTT
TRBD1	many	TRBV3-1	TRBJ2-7	CASSQPLPSGQGYIHEQYF	TGTGCCAGCAGCCAACCGCTACCCTCGGGACAGGGGTACATCCACGAGCAGTACTTC
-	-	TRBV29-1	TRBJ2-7	CSVLGESSYEQYF	TGCAGCGTTCTTGGGGAGAGCTCCTACGAGCAGTACTTC
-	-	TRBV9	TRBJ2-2	CASSVDDTGELFF	TGTGCCAGCAGCGTAGACGACACCGGGGAGCTGTTTTTT
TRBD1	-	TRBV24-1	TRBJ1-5	CATSGSGGYNQPQHF	TGTGCCACCAGCGGCTCAGGGGGCTACAATCAGCCCCAGCATTTT
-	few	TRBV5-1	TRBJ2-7	CASSLDDITYEQYF	TGCGCCAGCAGCTTGGACGACATAACCTACGAGCAGTACTTC
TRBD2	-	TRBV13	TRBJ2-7	CASSWGLAGDYEQYF	TGTGCCAGCAGCTGGGGACTAGCGGGAGACTACGAGCAGTACTTC
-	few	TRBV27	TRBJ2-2	CASSLSAVPGELFF	TGTGCCAGCAGTTTATCGGCTGTCCCCGGGGAGCTGTTTTTT
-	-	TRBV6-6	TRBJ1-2	CASSSREGDGYTF	TGTGCCAGCAGTTCTAGGGAGGGGGATGGCTACACCTTC
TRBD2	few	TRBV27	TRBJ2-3	CASSPTSGGTDTQYF	TGTGCCAGCAGCCCTACTAGCGGGGGCACAGATACGCAGTATTTT